The 10 T cell receptor beta chains below come from one sample, sequenced in a study of regulatory T cells in long-lasting Graves disease. Arm-PCR of CDR3 regions with iRepertoire HTBI primers generated TCR beta libraries. TCRdb independently ran MiXCR on the multiplex PCR reads; one entry per CDR3 protein. The sample records 350,000 to 450,000 distinct CDR3 sequences, roughly 20% being singletons. The time point: persistent/refractory GD, antithyroid drugs over 5 years with positive TRAb. Researchers made the TCR library from RNA that was extracted from PBMCs. The specimen comprised peripheral blood mononuclear cells (PBMCs), sampled when the disease was refractory, from a patient treated with antithyroid drugs. These receptors were obtained from a female donor with Graves disease.

This clonotype showed up many times. V usage is TRBV11-2 and J usage is TRBJ1-1; D remains ambiguous. This CDR3 is built from 14 residues. V was shortened by 0 bases and J by 0 bases, with 5 bases between the two germline ends. CDR1 SGHAT and CDR2 FQNNGV come from the germline V gene. CDR3 nucleotides: TGTGCCAGCAGCTTAGAGGCTGTGAACACTGAAGCTTTCTTT. As protein: CASSLEAVNTEAFF.

About this clonotype itself: One base away lies a much larger clone, so this may be a sequencing read error. This chain uses TRBV27 with TRBJ2-7; 12 nucleotides match TRBD2. Germline-derived CDR1 and CDR2 are MNHEY and SMNVEV (reference sequence). The CDR3 consists of 14 residues. Trimming took 10 bases from V and 6 from J; bases not matched to a gene: 10. CDR3 in DNA: TGTGCCACCGGACTAGCGGGGCACTTCTGCGAGCAGTACTTC. The encoded protein is CATGLAGHFCEQYF.

This clonotype came up many times. The chain couples TRBV12-3 or TRBV12-4 to TRBJ1-1; D is unclear. The CDR3 is made up of 13 amino acids. The V gene lost 3 bases and the J gene lost 2 bases, with 7 bases spanning the gap. In DNA form, the CDR3 reads TGTGCCAGCAGTTTTAAGGGAAACACTGAAGCTTTCTTT. Amino acid sequence: CASSFKGNTEAFF.

The chain has TRBV20-1 and TRBJ1-5, with 7 bases identical to TRBD1. CDR3 size: 14 residues. Trimming took 4 bases from V and 2 from J; bases not matched to a gene: 5. Germline assignment: CDR1 DFQATT and CDR2 SNEGSKA (reference sequence). In DNA form, the CDR3 reads TGCAGTGCTATCACAGGGGTGGGCAATCAGCCCCAGCATTTT. Encoded protein: CSAITGVGNQPQHF.

This clonotype appeared many times. This sequence joins TRBV6-5 and TRBJ2-2, with TRBD1 identical over 10 bases. V dropped 2 bases and J dropped 4; count of bases not matched to a gene: 4. CDR1 is MNHEY, CDR2 SVGAGI, per germline. The length of the CDR3 is 16 residues. CDR3 loop: CASSYPRTGGTGELFF. In DNA, the CDR3 is TGTGCCAGCAGTTACCCGCGGACAGGGGGCACCGGGGAGCTGTTTTTT.

This sequence joins TRBV5-1 and TRBJ2-7, with TRBD1 matching 7 bases. V lost 4 bases and J lost 2; bases outside the gene matches: 9. Germline CDR1 reads SGHRS; CDR2 reads YFSETQ. The CDR3 contains 15 residues. CDR3 protein: CASSQTGTETYEQYF. The CDR3 nucleotides are TGCGCCAGCAGCCAAACTGGGACAGAGACCTACGAGCAGTACTTC. Using reference TRBV5-1 and TRBJ2-7 for the parts outside the CDR3, the full variable domain is KAGVTQTPRYLIKTRGQQVTLSCSPISGHRSVSWYQQTPGQGLQFLFEYFSETQRNKGNFPGRFSGRQFSNSRSEMNVSTLELGDSALYLCASSQTGTETYEQYFGPGTRLTVT.

This clonotype was seen at least ten times. The chain carries TRBV24-1 and TRBJ1-1; D remains unclear. The CDR3 has 12 residues. Between the trimmed V and J ends, which lost 3 bases and 7 bases, there was a span of 8 bases. Germline V lookup: CDR1 KGHDR, CDR2 SFDVKD. CDR3 protein: CATSDGPGEAFF. As DNA, the CDR3 is TGTGCCACCAGTGATGGCCCCGGTGAAGCTTTCTTT.

The rearrangement joins TRBV5-4 to TRBJ2-7, with 9 nucleotides matching TRBD2. Looked up from germline, CDR1 is SGHNT and CDR2 is YYREEE (reference sequence). The CDR3 runs to 15 residues. J lost 3 bases, V lost 4 bases, and 8 bases had no gene match. In DNA, the CDR3 is TGTGCCAGCAGCCTAACTAGCGGGTGGTTCTACGAGCAGTACTTC. It translates to CASSLTSGWFYEQYF.

This clonotype was observed a few times. As DNA, the CDR3 is TGTGCCAGCAGTTACGGGGGCGCGAACTACGAGCAGTACTTC. Amino acids: CASSYGGANYEQYF. This chain joins TRBV6-2 or TRBV6-3 and TRBJ2-7; maybe TRBD1 (6 bases). The germline CDR1 and CDR2 sequences are MNHEY and SVGEGT. V was cut by 2 bases and J by 3 bases, with 11 bases left in between. The CDR3 consists of 14 residues.

Many counts were recorded for this clonotype. The CDR3 DNA follows: TGTGCCAGCAGTTACTCGGGACAGGGGCGGAGAGCTTTCTTT. It translates to CASSYSGQGRRAFF. This sequence joins TRBV27 and TRBJ1-1; 10 nucleotides match TRBD1. The CDR3 totals 14 residues. With V trimmed by 4 bases and J by 10 bases, 9 bases remained unmatched. Per the germline V gene, CDR1 is MNHEY and CDR2 is SMNVEV (reference sequence).